This TCR beta chain was sequenced in a study of blood T cell repertoires in COVID-19 (dated by TCRdb to the early 2020s). Background for the entire study: Samples from collaborators originated in the United States, Italy and Spain and spanned both the acute and convalescent phases of COVID-19. The prospective study material was composed of cDNA or gDNA derived from T cells, B-cell-depleted T cells, or PBMCs. Deeply sampled blood TCRbeta repertoires from subjects exposed to, actively infected with, or recovered from COVID-19 were included in the dataset. The repertoires were released in a freely available public database intended as a resource for research on the immune response to SARS-CoV-2. Samples came from the ongoing ImmuneRACE study (first 160 participants) plus 1,254 subjects from 6 global collaborators. The sample metadata nearly always contained a de-identified subject ID, COVID-19 status, age in years and sex. Where HLA class I and class II types were available, the types were taken from metadata supplied by the sample provider, not from assay-based typing. Results the study describes overall, beyond this receptor: The quantity of clinical and demographic metadata differed by source and by participant and was supplied without curation.

Compared with germline, V lacks 4 bases and J lacks 5 bases; bases without a gene match: 4. From the cysteine up to the phenylalanine, the CDR3 has a length of 14 residues. Of the read, only the CDR3 DNA is kept; its 42 bases are in frame from base 1. According to the germline V gene (reference sequence), CDR1 reads WNHNN and CDR2 reads SYGVQD. The immunoSEQ Assay, a bias-controlled multiplex PCR, was used to amplify TCRbeta CDR3 regions from genomic DNA. As for how the authors treated the data: The number of nucleated cells in each sample was estimated from the amplification of reference gene primers within the assay. To quantify the absolute abundance of each unique TCRbeta CDR3 rearrangement, sequence reads were collapsed and filtered. For each sample, productive Simpson clonality was calculated as the square root of Simpson's diversity index over productive rearrangements. Here the immuneACCESS table is served through TCRdb, limited to in-frame sequences with V and J called. Missing clones are a known gap in these copies; in checked studies unresolved V genes cover under half, and the rest lacks a known reason. That table gives V, J and clone size, and the DNA gave D and trimming. The table for this sample lists about 270,000 clones; around nine tenths of them were counted only once. Clones ranked in the top ten supply less than 3% of the sample.

A word on this clone: No antigen is known for it. No base quality values were provided; no much bigger clone lies one nucleotide off.

Enrolling through a virtual design, the prospective study's participants ranged in age from roughly 18 to 100 years and lived across some 23 United States geographic areas. Cohort assignment in the prospective study relied on participant-reported clinical history from a screening survey and a study questionnaire. Recovered participants in ImmuneRACE Cohort 3 were defined by two consecutive negative NP/OP PCR tests, clearance by a healthcare professional, or resolution of symptoms. Mobile phlebotomists in the prospective study collected whole blood, serum and a nasopharyngeal or oropharyngeal swab from every participant. Additional blood draws and questionnaires over an approximately 2-month period could optionally be provided by prospective study participants. Before DNA extraction, blood samples from the prospective study were shipped at room temperature or frozen.

This receptor was taken from a woman aged 18-35 years who had recovered from COVID-19. The sequenced sample was PBMCs or T cells enriched from blood (not recorded which). The V and J genes are TRBV10-1 and TRBJ2-3, with 9 bases aligning to TRBD1. The nucleotide sequence reads as follows: TGCGCCAGCAGTGGAAGGACAGGGGTAGATACGCAGTATTTT. Translated, it gives CASSGRTGVDTQYF.